This T cell receptor beta chain appears in the sequencing data of a study of cytomegalovirus exposure and HLA in healthy donors. Regarding the study as a whole: Most sequenced TCRs were rare (though some public TCRs occurred in many donors).

The length of the CDR3 is 13 residues. Germline V CDR1 and CDR2: MNHEY, SVGAGI. Trimming stripped 5 bases from V and 4 bases from J, with 9 bases between. Of note for this clone: The antigen is undetermined.

In the PCR, 60 Vbeta and 13 Jbeta primers were used. In the original workflow: A later analysis tallied some 80 million unique TCR beta chains, 10 million to 12 million of them shared. Clones were read by immunoSEQ multiplex PCR, and TCRdb kept only the in-frame ones, dropping some. Clone size and V and J calls were adopted from that table, with D and trimming inferred from the DNA. The sample lists about 140,000 clones; roughly 74% were seen once. Sequenced material: PBMCs. This sequence joins TRBV6-5 and TRBJ1-5, with D uncertain. The sequence derives from a man aged 35 to 55 in good health and CMV-seronegative. The CDR3 nucleotides are TGTGCCAGCAGTACGACGGGTAATCAGCCCCAGCATTTT. Encoded protein: CASSTTGNQPQHF.